This is a list of T cell receptor beta chains from one sample in a study of shared clonotypes between healthy human individuals. This table comes from immunoSEQ multiplex PCR, and its TCRdb copy is limited to in-frame clones, with some not included. The data contain 850,000 to 1,200,000 clones, roughly 80% of them singletons. Sequences were obtained from memory CD4+ T cells sorted from blood. The receptors come from a man between 18 and 35 years old in good health. CDR3s include the opening cysteine and the closing phenylalanine or tryptophan. The order of the fields is clone size, V gene, J gene, D gene, CDR3 protein, CDR3 DNA. A D gene is named only where the DNA matches it firmly. Clone size is stated in some rows and not others, as once, few, many or a class when expanded.

few,TRBV7-2,TRBJ2-3,TRBD2,CASSYTGTRNTQYF,TGTGCCAGCAGTTATACCGGGACTAGAAACACGCAGTATTTT
.,TRBV6-6,TRBJ2-7,.,CASRAGVSYEQYF,TGTGCCAGCAGGGCCGGGGTGAGCTACGAGCAGTACTTC
few,TRBV5-4,TRBJ2-5,.,CASSLQQVQETQYF,TGTGCCAGCAGCTTGCAGCAGGTTCAAGAGACCCAGTACTTC
.,TRBV6-1,TRBJ1-5,TRBD1,CASSEGQGYQPQHF,TGTGCCAGCAGCGAAGGACAGGGATATCAGCCCCAGCATTTT
.,TRBV5-4,TRBJ2-2,.,CASSSGQNTGELFF,TGTGCCAGCAGCTCGGGACAGAACACCGGGGAGCTGTTTTTT
few,TRBV2,TRBJ2-7,.,CASSEARVAYEQYF,TGTGCCAGCAGTGAAGCCAGGGTAGCGTACGAGCAGTACTTC
.,TRBV9,TRBJ2-3,.,CASSSAGTFGTDTQYF,TGTGCCAGCAGCTCCGCCGGGACTTTCGGGACAGATACGCAGTATTTT
once,TRBV10-3,TRBJ1-3,TRBD1,CAIRGTAGNTIYF,TGTGCCATCAGGGGGACAGCCGGAAACACCATATATTTT
.,TRBV6-6,TRBJ2-1,.,CASSYEGLRNEQFF,TGTGCCAGCAGTTACGAAGGGCTTCGCAATGAGCAGTTCTTC
.,TRBV7-9,TRBJ2-1,.,CASSFSGLSSYNEQFF,TGTGCCAGCAGCTTCTCGGGTCTGAGCTCCTACAATGAGCAGTTCTTC
.,TRBV2,TRBJ2-7,.,CASSESGLYEQYF,TGTGCCAGCAGCGAGAGTGGGCTTTACGAGCAGTACTTC
.,TRBV10-1,TRBJ2-1,.,CASSDGAGSYNEQFF,TGCGCCAGCAGTGATGGTGCGGGTTCGTACAATGAGCAGTTCTTC
.,TRBV6-5,TRBJ2-5,.,CASSSAYGGETQYF,TGTGCCAGCAGCTCCGCTTATGGGGGCGAGACCCAGTACTTC
.,TRBV6-1,TRBJ1-2,.,CASSDETGRGGYTF,TGTGCCAGCAGTGACGAGACCGGGAGAGGTGGCTACACCTTC
.,TRBV6-1,TRBJ1-2,.,CASSDKGRGYGYTF,TGTGCCAGCAGTGATAAGGGGCGGGGCTATGGCTACACCTTC
.,TRBV6-1,TRBJ1-2,.,CASSLGIRGNYGYTF,TGTGCCAGCAGTTTAGGGATCAGGGGTAACTATGGCTACACCTTC
.,TRBV27,TRBJ2-3,.,CASSSLVGGISTDTQYF,TGTGCCAGCAGTTCGCTTGTTGGGGGGATAAGCACAGATACGCAGTATTTT
.,TRBV2,TRBJ2-3,.,CASSDGGQNADTQYF,TGTGCCAGCAGTGACGGAGGGCAGAATGCAGATACGCAGTATTTT
.,TRBV5-6,TRBJ2-7,.,CASRGRSPGGEQYF,TGTGCCAGCAGGGGGAGGAGCCCAGGGGGCGAGCAGTACTTC
.,TRBV27,TRBJ1-2,.,CASSGRGEGYGYTF,TGTGCCAGCAGTGGCCGGGGAGAAGGGTATGGCTACACCTTC
.,TRBV7-2,TRBJ2-7,TRBD2,CASSPRLAAYEQYF,TGTGCCAGCAGCCCTCGGCTAGCGGCCTACGAGCAGTACTTC
.,TRBV9,TRBJ2-3,.,CASSVARTEAQYF,TGTGCCAGCAGCGTTGCGCGGACAGAGGCGCAGTATTTT
.,TRBV14,TRBJ1-2,.,CASSQDWYGYTF,TGTGCCAGCAGCCAAGATTGGTATGGCTACACCTTC
many,TRBV25-1,TRBJ1-6,TRBD1,CASSGQGGSPLHF,TGTGCCAGCAGTGGACAGGGTGGATCACCCCTCCACTTT
.,TRBV7-9,TRBJ2-7,.,CASSLEAGTTGSRGEQYF,TGTGCCAGCAGCCTCGAAGCGGGCACGACAGGGTCCAGGGGCGAGCAGTACTTC
.,TRBV7-8,TRBJ2-7,TRBD2,CASSLGTSGNYEQYF,TGTGCCAGCAGCCTAGGGACTAGCGGGAACTACGAGCAGTACTTC
many,TRBV5-1,TRBJ2-2,.,CASSLSEGYGELFF,TGCGCCAGCAGCTTGTCGGAGGGATACGGGGAGCTGTTTTTT
.,TRBV7-2,TRBJ2-7,TRBD2,CASSLVSSGIGSYEQYF,TGTGCCAGCAGCTTAGTGTCTAGCGGGATAGGGTCCTACGAGCAGTACTTC
.,TRBV27,TRBJ1-4,TRBD1,CASSPRQGPREKLFF,TGTGCCAGCAGTCCGAGACAGGGCCCAAGGGAAAAACTGTTTTTT
.,TRBV7-8,TRBJ2-3,TRBD2,CASFLNPGLAATDTQYF,TGTGCCAGCTTTCTAAATCCGGGACTAGCCGCCACAGATACGCAGTATTTT
.,TRBV10-3,TRBJ1-3,TRBD1,CAISRTGTGNTIYF,TGTGCCATCAGCCGGACAGGGACCGGAAACACCATATATTTT
.,TRBV18,TRBJ2-2,.,CASSTTGNTGELFF,TGTGCCAGCTCGACCACAGGGAACACCGGGGAGCTGTTTTTT
.,TRBV5-1,TRBJ1-4,.,CASSTRDRINEKLFF,TGCGCCAGCAGCACGCGGGACCGAATTAATGAAAAACTGTTTTTT
.,TRBV6-1,TRBJ1-4,TRBD1,CASSPGQYNEKLFF,TGTGCCAGCAGTCCGGGACAGTATAATGAAAAACTGTTTTTT
.,TRBV30,TRBJ1-3,.,CAWSIGNERGNTIYF,TGTGCCTGGAGCATAGGGAATGAGAGGGGAAACACCATATATTTT
.,TRBV5-8,TRBJ2-1,TRBD2,CASSPRGLAGTEQFF,TGTGCCAGCAGCCCCAGGGGACTAGCGGGAACTGAGCAGTTCTTC
.,TRBV7-2,TRBJ1-2,.,CASSRDEGWYTF,TGTGCCAGCAGCCGCGACGAGGGGTGGTACACCTTC
.,TRBV11-2,TRBJ2-3,.,CASSLGGVGTDTQYF,TGTGCCAGCAGCTTAGGCGGGGTTGGGACAGATACGCAGTATTTT
.,TRBV11-2,TRBJ2-6,.,CASSGWGTGANVLTF,TGTGCCAGCAGCGGGTGGGGGACTGGGGCCAACGTCCTGACTTTC
.,TRBV6-1,TRBJ2-7,TRBD1,CASSEQDRGPYEQYF,TGTGCCAGCAGTGAACAGGACAGGGGGCCCTACGAGCAGTACTTC
.,TRBV18,TRBJ1-2,.,CASSPSLDRGKDYTF,TGTGCCAGCTCACCATCGTTGGACAGAGGGAAAGACTACACCTTC
.,TRBV9,TRBJ2-3,TRBD2,CASSVDGAGGGTDTQYF,TGTGCCAGCAGCGTAGATGGAGCGGGAGGTGGCACAGATACGCAGTATTTT
.,TRBV18,TRBJ1-1,.,CASSKRERNTEAFF,TGTGCCAGCTCAAAGAGGGAGAGGAACACTGAAGCTTTCTTT
.,TRBV5-1,TRBJ2-3,TRBD2,CASSSGTSGGALDTQYF,TGCGCCAGCAGCTCCGGGACTAGCGGGGGGGCCTTAGATACGCAGTATTTT
.,TRBV7-8,TRBJ1-1,TRBD1,CASSPGQGRTEAFF,TGTGCCAGCAGCCCCGGACAGGGGAGGACTGAAGCTTTCTTT
.,TRBV7-2,TRBJ1-5,.,CASSLEGTNQPQHF,TGTGCCAGCAGCTTAGAGGGCACTAATCAGCCCCAGCATTTT
few,TRBV7-9,TRBJ1-6,.,CASSQDSDNSPLHF,TGTGCCAGCAGCCAGGACAGCGATAATTCACCCCTCCACTTT
few,TRBV19,TRBJ1-6,.,CASSMRGGNSPLHF,TGTGCCAGTAGTATGCGGGGAGGAAATTCACCCCTCCACTTT
.,TRBV7-2,TRBJ1-2,.,CASSLLRDLEGYTF,TGTGCCAGCAGCCTCCTCAGGGACCTGGAGGGCTACACCTTC
.,TRBV28,TRBJ2-1,.,CASTGLRGDEQFF,TGTGCCAGCACCGGCCTGAGGGGAGATGAGCAGTTCTTC